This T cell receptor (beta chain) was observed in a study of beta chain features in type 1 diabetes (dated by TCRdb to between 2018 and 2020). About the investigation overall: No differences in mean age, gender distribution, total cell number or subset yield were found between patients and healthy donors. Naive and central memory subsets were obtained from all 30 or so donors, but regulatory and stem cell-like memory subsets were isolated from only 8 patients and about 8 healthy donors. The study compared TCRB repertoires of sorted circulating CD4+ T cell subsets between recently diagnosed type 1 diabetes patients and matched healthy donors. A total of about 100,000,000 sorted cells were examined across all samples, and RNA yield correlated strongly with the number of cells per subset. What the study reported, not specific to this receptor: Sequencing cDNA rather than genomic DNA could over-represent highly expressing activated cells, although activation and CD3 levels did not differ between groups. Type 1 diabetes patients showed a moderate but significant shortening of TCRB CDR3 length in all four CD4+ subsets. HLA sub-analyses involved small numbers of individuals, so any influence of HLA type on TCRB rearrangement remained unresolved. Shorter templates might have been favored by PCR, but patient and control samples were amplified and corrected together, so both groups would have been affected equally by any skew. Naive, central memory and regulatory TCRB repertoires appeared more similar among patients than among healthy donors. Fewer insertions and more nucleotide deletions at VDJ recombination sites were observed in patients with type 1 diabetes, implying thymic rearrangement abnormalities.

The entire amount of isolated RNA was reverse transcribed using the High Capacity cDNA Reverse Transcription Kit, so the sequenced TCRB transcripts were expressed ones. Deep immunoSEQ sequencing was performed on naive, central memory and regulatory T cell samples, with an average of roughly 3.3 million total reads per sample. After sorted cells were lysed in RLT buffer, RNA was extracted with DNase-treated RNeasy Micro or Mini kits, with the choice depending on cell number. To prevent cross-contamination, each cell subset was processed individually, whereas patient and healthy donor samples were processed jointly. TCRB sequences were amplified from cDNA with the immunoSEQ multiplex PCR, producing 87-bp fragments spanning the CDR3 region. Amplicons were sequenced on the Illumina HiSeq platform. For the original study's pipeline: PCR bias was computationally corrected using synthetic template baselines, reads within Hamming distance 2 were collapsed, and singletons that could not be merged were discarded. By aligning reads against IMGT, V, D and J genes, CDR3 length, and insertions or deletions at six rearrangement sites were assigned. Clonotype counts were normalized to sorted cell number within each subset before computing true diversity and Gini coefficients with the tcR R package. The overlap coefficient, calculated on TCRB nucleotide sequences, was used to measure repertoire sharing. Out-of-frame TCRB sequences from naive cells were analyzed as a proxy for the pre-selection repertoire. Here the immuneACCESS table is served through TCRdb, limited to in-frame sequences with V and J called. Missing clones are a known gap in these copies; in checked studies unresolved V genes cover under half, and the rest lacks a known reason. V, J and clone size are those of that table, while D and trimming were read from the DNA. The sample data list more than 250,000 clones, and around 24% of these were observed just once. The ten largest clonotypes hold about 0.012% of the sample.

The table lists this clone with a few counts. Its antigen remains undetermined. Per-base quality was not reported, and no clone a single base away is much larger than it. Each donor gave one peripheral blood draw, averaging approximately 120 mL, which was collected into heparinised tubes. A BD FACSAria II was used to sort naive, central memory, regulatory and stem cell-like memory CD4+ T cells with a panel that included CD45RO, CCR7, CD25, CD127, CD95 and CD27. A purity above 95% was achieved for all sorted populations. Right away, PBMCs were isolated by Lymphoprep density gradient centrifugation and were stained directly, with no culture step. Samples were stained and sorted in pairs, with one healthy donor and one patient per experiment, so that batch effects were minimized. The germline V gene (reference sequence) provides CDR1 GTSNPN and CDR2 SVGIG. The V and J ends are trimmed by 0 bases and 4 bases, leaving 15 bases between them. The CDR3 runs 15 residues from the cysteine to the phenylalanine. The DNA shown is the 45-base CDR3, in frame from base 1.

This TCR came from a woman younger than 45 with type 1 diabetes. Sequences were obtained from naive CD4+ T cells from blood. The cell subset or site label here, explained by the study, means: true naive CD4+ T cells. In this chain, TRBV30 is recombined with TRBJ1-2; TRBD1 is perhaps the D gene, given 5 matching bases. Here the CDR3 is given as CAWSVLLTGPYGYTF. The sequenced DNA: TGTGCCTGGAGTGTTTTATTAACAGGTCCCTATGGCTACACCTTC.